The sequence of this T cell receptor (beta chain) was determined in a study of Ad26.COV2.S vaccination and SARS-CoV-2 variants. This clone showed up just once. The CDR3 totals 16 residues. CDR1 is LNHNV and CDR2 is YYDKDF in the germline V gene (reference sequence). Trimming removed 0 bases from V and 7 bases from J; junction bases left unmatched: 5. Sequencing used immunoSEQ multiplex PCR; TCRdb keeps in-frame clones, though not all of them. The sample yields some 640,000 clones, 80% to 90% seen once. Treatment of the sample: roughly 19 received Ad26.COV2.S at low or high dose, single or two shots; five or six received placebo; per-sample allocation not given. Sampling took place 63 days after the first vaccine or placebo injection.

The source of this sequence is a person aged 18-60 years who received the Ad26.COV2.S COVID-19 vaccine or a placebo. This chain links TRBV15 with TRBJ2-1, with TRBD2 matching over 11 bases. This specimen was peripheral blood, taken in a trial of Ad26.COV2.S vaccine versus placebo. CDR3 coding DNA: TGTGCCACCAGCAGAGAAATAGCGGGGGGGCGGAATGAGCAGTTCTTC. Residues: CATSREIAGGRNEQFF.